This entry describes one TCR beta chain. This clonotype was seen at least ten times. Its antigen is not yet known. No base quality values were provided; no much bigger clone lies one nucleotide off. Blood RNA was extracted from unsorted whole blood with TRIzol reagent; germline DNA came from the DNeasy Blood & Tissue kit. At the time of sampling, the patients had chronic HBV infection and had not received any treatment. Before surgery, about 4 milliliters of peripheral blood were collected into K2EDTA tubes. This specimen belongs to a study of tumor-infiltrating lymphocytes in primary liver carcinoma (TCRdb year 2017). As for the study more broadly: Surgical resection was performed in China between November 2015 and early 2016 on about five patients with histopathologically diagnosed primary liver carcinoma. Of the five patients, three men and two women aged 30 to 69 years, four had hepatocellular carcinoma and one had combined HCC and intrahepatic cholangiocarcinoma. The five patients had tumors staged T1-T3 N0M0, with maximum diameters ranging from roughly 4 to 10 cm. Samples yielded roughly 3.65 to 7.5 million productive TCRbeta reads; read depth did not differ significantly between tissue types. Across five regions of each liver tumor, along with adjacent normal tissue and blood, the study brought together TCRbeta repertoire sequencing, expression microarrays and whole-exome sequencing. A total of roughly 35 specimens from 5 patients underwent TCRbeta repertoire sequencing, comprising some 25 tumor regions, 5 adjacent noncancerous liver tissues and 5 peripheral blood samples. Reproducibility between technical replicate repertoires was high, with correlation coefficients above 0.95 and mean shared-clone rates near 0.89. What the research found in general, with its limitations: Only the TCR beta chain was sequenced, so true repertoire diversity is likely underestimated because unpaired alpha chains were not captured. The study included only a handful of patients, and the authors note findings should be validated in a larger study. Consistent with antigen-driven expansion, pairs of tumor regions showed higher repertoire overlap (mean about 36%) than either tumor-adjacent pairs (about 17%) or tumor-blood pairs (roughly 15%). The top 250 clones made up a significantly larger repertoire fraction in tumors than in blood (p = 0.039). Since the samples were bulk and unsorted, there was no way to compare CD4+ and CD8+ T cell repertoires.

TCRbeta-specific cDNA was reverse-transcribed from roughly 500 ng total RNA using a constant-region primer and ProtoScript II reverse transcriptase. Three nested multiplex PCR rounds, following a slightly modified ARM-PCR procedure, were used to build the TCRbeta libraries. Each of the first two PCR rounds ran for nine to eleven cycles and used multiplex TRBV1-TRBV30 forward primers together with a Cbeta reverse primer. Sample barcodes and Illumina adapters were attached in a final 25-cycle PCR using Deep VentR polymerase. Before sequencing, amplicons of 200-500 bp were gel-purified using a QIAquick gel extraction kit. An Illumina HiSeq 2500 was used to sequence the TCRbeta amplicons, generating 250-bp paired-end reads. As for the original processing: Reads were quality-trimmed with Trimmomatic v0.33, and paired reads were merged with FLASH v1.2.11 to recover full CDR3 sequences. V, D and J germline segments were assigned to the rearranged TCRbeta sequences using MiGEC v1.2.1b. Clonotype statistics, along with Shannon-Wiener diversity indices, were calculated using VDJtools v1.0.0. Except for diversity analysis, only each sample's 250 most abundant clonotypes were used in subsequent analyses to reduce sampling bias. TCRdb reprocessing: public reads trimmed at Q25 with fastp, clones called with MiXCR, in-frame beta chains kept. All rows with the same CDR3 protein become a single entry with the most common DNA and genes. TCRdb, rather than the study authors, made the V and J calls. The sample table lists some 190,000 distinct CDR3 sequences, roughly 60% of them with a count of one. The top ten clonotypes cover approximately 67% of the sample.

There are 15 amino acids in the CDR3, from cysteine to phenylalanine inclusive. The entry retains the CDR3 DNA only, 45 bases that are in frame from base 1. The germline V end is reduced by 5 bases and the J end by 0 bases; junction bases left unmatched: 4. Looking up the germline V gene yields CDR1 SGHAT and CDR2 FQNNGV. The sequence came from a man aged 35-49 years with primary liver carcinoma and hepatitis B virus infection. Specimen: peripheral blood. Recombination connected TRBV11-2 to TRBJ2-3, and 8 bases in between align with TRBD1. In nucleotide form, the sequence is TGTGCCAGCAGCCAATGGACAGGGAGCACAGATACGCAGTATTTT. Its protein is CASSQWTGSTDTQYF.